This passage covers 27 T cell receptor beta chains from one sample sequenced in a study of shared clonotypes between healthy human individuals. As defined, naive CD8 cells were CD45RO-negative and positively selected for CCR7, with terminally differentiated effector memory CD45RA+ cells excluded. Sequenced by immunoSEQ multiplex PCR; TCRdb stores in-frame clones only, minus some. This repertoire shows some 740,000 clones, approximately 92% found once; its top ten account for around 24%. Sequences were obtained from naive CD8+ T cells sorted from blood. These receptors were collected from a man aged 30 to 39 in good health.

J is TRBJ2-1 and V is TRBV27; possibly TRBD2 for D (6 bases). The CDR3 totals 16 residues. The V end lost 5 bases, the J end lost 0 bases, and 14 bases lay between the germline ends. The germline V gene has CDR1 MNHEY and CDR2 SMNVEV (reference sequence). The CDR3 spells CASSDGGISSYNEQFF. The DNA for the CDR3 is TGTGCCAGCAGTGATGGCGGGATAAGCTCCTACAATGAGCAGTTCTTC.

Comments on this clone: The same CDR3 arises from other DNA sequences in this sample as well. V gene TRBV9 combines with J gene TRBJ2-1; D ambiguous. The CDR3 runs to 13 residues. V was clipped by 0 bases and J by 3 bases, with 4 bases between them. Germline CDR1 SGDLS, CDR2 YYNGEE. CDR3 in amino acids: CASSVGSYNEQFF. Written as DNA, the CDR3 is TGTGCCAGCAGCGTAGGCAGCTACAATGAGCAGTTCTTC.

The table lists this clone with a few counts. The chain links TRBV28 to TRBJ1-2; D uncertain. Germline lookup yields CDR1 MDHEN and CDR2 SYDVKM. This CDR3 region has 15 residues. Trimming pared 3 bases from V and 6 bases from J, leaving 17 bases between. This CDR3 is CASSLPLTRKHGYTF. The CDR3, as DNA: TGTGCCAGCAGTTTGCCCTTGACCCGGAAGCATGGCTACACCTTC.

V usage is TRBV5-4 and J usage is TRBJ2-7; D perhaps matches TRBD1 (6 bases). The CDR3 sequence is 14 residues long. Trimming pared 2 bases from V and 2 bases from J, leaving 11 bases between. The germline gives CDR1 SGHNT, CDR2 YYREEE (reference sequence). CDR3 nucleotide sequence: TGTGCCAGCAGCTTTACCGGACAGACCTACGAGCAGTACTTC. Its translation is CASSFTGQTYEQYF.

The genes are TRBV7-9 and TRBJ2-3; D is uncertain. The CDR3 has 13 residues. Germline V CDR1 and CDR2: SEHNR, FQNEAQ (reference sequence). Between the trimmed V and J ends, which lost 5 bases and 8 bases, there was a span of 14 bases. The CDR3 protein is CASSPMSVSTQYF. The CDR3, as DNA: TGTGCCAGCAGCCCTATGAGCGTCAGTACGCAGTATTTT.

Concerning this clone itself: The sample holds other DNA sequences that translate to the same CDR3. The chain has TRBV7-9 and TRBJ2-5, with no clear D. This CDR3 region has 11 residues. V was trimmed by 5 bases and J by 2 bases, leaving 3 bases between them. Germline V gene lookup returns CDR1 SEHNR and CDR2 FQNEAQ (reference sequence). As DNA, the CDR3 is TGTGCCAGCAGCGCTCAAGAGACCCAGTACTTC. Its protein is CASSAQETQYF.

J is TRBJ1-1 and V is TRBV4-3; maybe TRBD1 (5 bases). The CDR3 is made up of 16 amino acids. Germline V gene sequence: CDR1 LGHNA, CDR2 YSLEER. V lost 0 bases and J lost 4, with 15 bases in between. CDR3 loop: CASSQDRVGPLTEAFF. CDR3 DNA: TGCGCCAGCAGCCAAGATCGTGTGGGACCTCTCACTGAAGCTTTCTTT.

The count of this clone is one. The CDR3 region has the DNA TGTGCCAGCAGTAGAACTAGCGGGGGCTCCTACAATGAGCAGTTCTTC. It is translated as CASSRTSGGSYNEQFF. The V call is TRBV2, the J call TRBJ2-1; the match to TRBD2 covers 11 bases. The CDR3 is 16 residues long. The germline V gene has CDR1 SNHLY and CDR2 FYNNEI. The trim removed 5 bases at V and 0 bases at J, leaving 3 bases unmatched.

This chain uses TRBV5-1 with TRBJ2-5; the D gene is possibly TRBD1 (5 bases). Germline V gives CDR1 SGHRS, CDR2 YFSETQ. The CDR3 totals 14 residues. V dropped 6 bases and J dropped 4 bases, with 16 bases sitting between them. For the CDR3, the DNA is TGCGCCAGCACGGCCAGGGTTTTTGGAGAGACCCAGTACTTC. Residues: CASTARVFGETQYF.

This chain connects TRBV28 to TRBJ1-5; D is unclear. Looked up from germline, CDR1 is MDHEN and CDR2 is SYDVKM. The V and J ends lost 3 bases and 4 bases respectively, with 7 bases between them. The CDR3 runs to 13 residues. The CDR3 sequence: CASSLDLNQPQHF. The CDR3 coding sequence is TGTGCCAGCAGTTTGGATCTAAATCAGCCCCAGCATTTT.

V and J are TRBV5-1 and TRBJ2-7; possibly TRBD2 for D (6 bases). The CDR3 is made up of 17 amino acids. Germline V gives CDR1 SGHRS, CDR2 YFSETQ. V was pared by 0 bases and J by 0 bases, with 16 bases between. CDR3 sequence (DNA): TGCGCCAGCAGCTTGGTGGGGGTAGCGGAAAGCTCCTACGAGCAGTACTTC. Protein: CASSLVGVAESSYEQYF. The whole variable domain, filled in from reference TRBV5-1 and TRBJ2-7, reads KAGVTQTPRYLIKTRGQQVTLSCSPISGHRSVSWYQQTPGQGLQFLFEYFSETQRNKGNFPGRFSGRQFSNSRSEMNVSTLELGDSALYLCASSLVGVAESSYEQYFGPGTRLTVT.

J is TRBJ2-3 and V is TRBV2; D call uncertain. The germline V gene has CDR1 SNHLY and CDR2 FYNNEI. V lost 4 bases and J 10 bases, leaving 24 bases between the germline ends. This CDR3 contains 16 residues. The CDR3 protein is CASSADGLPTPQPQYF. In DNA form, the CDR3 reads TGTGCCAGCAGTGCCGACGGTCTCCCCACCCCGCAACCGCAGTATTTT. The variable domain in full, with the rest retrieved from reference TRBV2 and TRBJ2-3, is EPEVTQTPSHQVTQMGQEVILRCVPISNHLYFYWYRQILGQKVEFLVSFYNNEISEKSEIFDDQFSVERPDGSNFTLKIRSTKLEDSAMYFCASSADGLPTPQPQYFGPGTRLTVL.

In this sample, this clone turned up once. The chain employs TRBV2 and TRBJ2-1, with 7 bases fitting TRBD2. Germline V gene sequence: CDR1 SNHLY, CDR2 FYNNEI. The CDR3 has 15 residues. V was clipped by 6 bases and J by 0 bases; unmatched bases: 5. This chain's CDR3 is CASSDGGSSYNEQFF. DNA of the CDR3: TGTGCCAGCAGCGATGGCGGGAGCTCCTACAATGAGCAGTTCTTC.

This chain uses TRBV25-1 with TRBJ2-7; 8 bases agree with TRBD1. Germline V gene data show CDR1 as MGHDK and CDR2 as SYGVNS. The CDR3 is 13 amino acids. Losses at the gene ends were 6 bases for V and 3 bases for J; bases not matched to a gene: 4. The chain's CDR3 is CASRPGQGYEQYF. The CDR3 nucleotides are TGTGCCAGCAGGCCAGGACAGGGCTACGAGCAGTACTTC.

The chain recombines TRBV19 with TRBJ1-6; D not resolved. In germline, CDR1 is LNHDA, CDR2 SQIVND (reference sequence). This CDR3 has 12 amino acids. The V end lost 10 bases, the J end lost 0 bases, and 4 bases lay between the germline ends. The CDR3 DNA reads TGTGCCACCGGCTCCTATAATTCACCCCTCCACTTT. Translating gives CATGSYNSPLHF.

The genes are TRBV5-5 and TRBJ2-3; 8 bases are shared with TRBD1. V shed 4 bases and J 3 bases; nucleotides not matched to a gene: 7. The CDR3 sequence is 15 residues long. The V gene's germline CDR1 is SGHKS and CDR2 YYEKEE (reference sequence). The CDR3 loop is CASSIPGGETDTQYF. CDR3 bases: TGTGCCAGCAGCATACCAGGGGGCGAAACAGATACGCAGTATTTT.

The CDR3: CASSVTGVNTGELFF. The CDR3 DNA sequence: TGTGCCAGCAGTGTAACAGGGGTTAACACCGGGGAGCTGTTTTTT. V gene TRBV25-1 combines with J gene TRBJ2-2, with 7 bases fitting TRBD1. This CDR3 contains 15 residues. Per the germline V gene, CDR1 is MGHDK and CDR2 is SYGVNS. The V segment lost 4 bases and the J segment 2 bases; nucleotides outside the gene matches: 4. The variable domain in full, with the rest retrieved from reference TRBV25-1 and TRBJ2-2, is EADIYQTPRYLVIGTGKKITLECSQTMGHDKMYWYQQDPGMELHLIHYSYGVNSTEKGDLSSESTVSRIRTEHFPLTLESARPSHTSQYLCASSVTGVNTGELFFGEGSRLTVL.

The CDR3 here is CASSSHSTGVVEQYF. The CDR3 nucleotides read TGTGCCAGCAGCTCCCACTCCACAGGGGTGGTCGAGCAGTACTTC. This rearrangement joins TRBV7-9 to TRBJ2-7; 7 positions agree with TRBD1. The CDR3 is 15 residues long. Germline-derived CDR1 and CDR2 are SEHNR and FQNEAQ (reference sequence). V lost 4 bases and J lost 6; bases outside the gene matches: 12.

The chain is built from TRBV14 and TRBJ2-7, with D unresolved. Looked up from germline, CDR1 is SGHDN and CDR2 is FVKESK. CDR3 length: 14 amino acids. Trimming took off 4 bases at V and 0 bases at J, with 10 bases between the two ends. CDR3 bases: TGTGCCAGCAGCCTGGACGGTCACTCCTACGAGCAGTACTTC. It specifies CASSLDGHSYEQYF.

The chain has TRBV7-9 and TRBJ2-2; D perhaps matches TRBD2 (6 bases). V gave up 7 bases and J gave up 2 bases, with 20 bases separating them. This CDR3 comprises 17 residues. Germline V gene data show CDR1 as SEHNR and CDR2 as FQNEAQ (reference sequence). CDR3 residues: CASIKGAIAENTGELFF. In DNA form, the CDR3 reads TGTGCCAGCATCAAAGGCGCTATAGCGGAAAACACCGGGGAGCTGTTTTTT.

This clone has only a few counts. Other DNA sequences of this sample code for an identical CDR3. The chain joins TRBV19 to TRBJ2-7; D is undetermined. V was clipped by 3 bases and J by 6 bases, with 9 bases between them. The CDR3 length is 12 residues. Per germline, CDR1 LNHDA and CDR2 SQIVND (reference sequence). CDR3 in amino acids: CASSIGGPEQYF. In nucleotides, the CDR3 is TGTGCCAGTAGTATTGGTGGGCCCGAGCAGTACTTC.

This clone has a single count. The V and J genes are TRBV6-5 and TRBJ1-4; 10 bases are a match to TRBD1. Germline-derived CDR1 and CDR2 are MNHEY and SVGAGI. The CDR3 length is 14 residues. Losses at the gene ends were 11 bases for V and 8 bases for J; bases not matched to a gene: 11. Here the CDR3 DNA reads TGTGCCTGCTCAGGGACAGGGGAAAGGGAAAAACTGTTTTTT. Its protein is CACSGTGEREKLFF.

The CDR3 bases are TGTGCCAGCAGTAAAGCGGGAGGCCCCTACAATGAGCAGTTCTTC. Translated, it gives CASSKAGGPYNEQFF. The chain couples TRBV27 to TRBJ2-1, with 9 bases identical to TRBD2. The V and J ends lost 5 bases and 2 bases, in that order; junction bases with no gene match: 4. Germline values: CDR1 MNHEY, CDR2 SMNVEV (reference sequence). CDR3 length equals 15 residues.

The rearrangement uses TRBV28 and TRBJ2-1; no clear D gene. The CDR3 is made up of 15 amino acids. Trimming took off 3 bases at V and 3 bases at J, with 12 bases between the two ends. Germline V gene lookup returns CDR1 MDHEN and CDR2 SYDVKM. The CDR3 loop reads CASSLGTGHYNEQFF. DNA for the CDR3: TGTGCCAGCAGTTTGGGTACGGGCCACTACAATGAGCAGTTCTTC.

The J gene is TRBJ2-3, the V gene TRBV4-1; D is unresolved. The CDR3 is made up of 14 amino acids. V dropped 1 base and J dropped 2 bases, with 7 bases sitting between them. Germline V lookup: CDR1 MGHRA, CDR2 YSYEKL. The CDR3 here is CASSQAGFTDTQYF. For the CDR3, the DNA is TGCGCCAGCAGCCAAGCCGGGTTCACAGATACGCAGTATTTT.

The V call is TRBV7-6, the J call TRBJ2-7; tentative D call: TRBD1 (6 bases). V was shortened by 6 bases and J by 0 bases, with 9 bases between the two germline ends. This CDR3 spans 13 amino acids. Germline values: CDR1 SGHVS, CDR2 FNYEAQ. CDR3 bases: TGTGCCAGCAGGAAGGACAGCTCCTACGAGCAGTACTTC. Protein: CASRKDSSYEQYF.

The gene calls are TRBV27 and TRBJ2-1; possible D gene TRBD2, 6 bases. Trimming left V 8 bases short and J 5 bases short, with 16 bases between. CDR1 MNHEY and CDR2 SMNVEV come from the germline V gene (reference sequence). The CDR3 sequence is 14 residues long. CDR3 nucleotides: TGTGCCAGCTGTAATAGCGGATTTCACAATGAGCAGTTCTTC. This codes for CASCNSGFHNEQFF.